This passage covers 22 T cell receptor beta chains from one sample sequenced in a study of robustness of blood B and T cell sequencing. cDNA was made with a 5' template-switch oligo adding a universal priming site. The template-switch oligo carried a 12-nucleotide random UMI tagging each cDNA molecule. TCRdb analysed the PCR reads with MiXCR anew, one entry per CDR3 protein. Seen here are 1,800 or so distinct CDR3 sequences, more than 40% observed once, and the top ten hold around 40%. mRNA, not genomic DNA, served as the source for TCR beta repertoires. Material for sequencing was peripheral blood. The receptors here all came from a human donor in good health.

The chain combines TRBV5-1 with TRBJ2-3, with D perhaps matching TRBD1 or TRBD2 (5 bases each). V was clipped by 0 bases and J by 4 bases, with 12 bases between them. The CDR3 sequence is 15 residues long. Germline CDR1 SGHRS, CDR2 YFSETQ. The CDR3 reads CASSLGGVSADTQYF. The CDR3 DNA sequence: TGCGCCAGCAGCTTGGGAGGGGTATCGGCAGATACGCAGTATTTT.

The J gene is TRBJ2-3, the V gene TRBV19; the D gene is possibly TRBD1 (6 bases). V lost 6 bases and J 1 base, leaving 20 bases between the germline ends. The CDR3 loop spans 17 amino acids. Looked up from germline, CDR1 is LNHDA and CDR2 is SQIVND (reference sequence). Here the CDR3 DNA reads TGTGCCAGTAGCACTACCCAGGGGTTCTGGGGCACAGATACGCAGTATTTT. It encodes CASSTTQGFWGTDTQYF. The entire variable domain, with the rest obtained from reference TRBV19 and TRBJ2-3, is as follows: DGGITQSPKYLFRKEGQNVTLSCEQNLNHDAMYWYRQDPGQGLRLIYYSQIVNDFQKGDIAEGYSVSREKKESFPLTVTSAQKNPTAFYLCASSTTQGFWGTDTQYFGPGTRLTVL.

This chain connects TRBV10-3 to TRBJ2-5, with 9 bases identical to TRBD1. With V trimmed by 0 bases and J by 5 bases, 7 bases remained unmatched. The CDR3 totals 16 residues. CDR1 and CDR2 from the germline V gene are ENHRY and SYGVKD. The CDR3 nucleotides are TGTGCCATCAGTGAGTCGGGACAGGGCGGGTTCGAGACCCAGTACTTC. This translates into CAISESGQGGFETQYF.

The chain carries TRBV7-9 and TRBJ2-1; no firm D call. Trimming took off 5 bases at V and 6 bases at J, with 8 bases between the two ends. The CDR3 covers 12 residues. Germline V gene data show CDR1 as SEHNR and CDR2 as FQNEAQ (reference sequence). CDR3 in amino acids: CASSLFSNEQFF. CDR3 nucleotide sequence: TGTGCCAGCAGCCTCTTTAGCAATGAGCAGTTCTTC.

This clonotype was counted between two and nine times. This chain joins TRBV20-1 and TRBJ2-7; no clear D gene. The germline V and J ends were trimmed by 0 bases and 0 bases, with 9 bases remaining between them. Germline loops: CDR1 DFQATT, CDR2 SNEGSKA (reference sequence). The CDR3 loop spans 14 amino acids. The CDR3 is CSARDSRFSYEQYF. The CDR3 DNA reads as TGCAGTGCTAGAGATAGCAGATTCTCCTACGAGCAGTACTTC.

This clonotype has just one count. The CDR3 DNA is TGTGCCAGCAGTGCAGGAGGCACAGATACGCAGTATTTT. It yields the protein CASSAGGTDTQYF. This chain joins TRBV25-1 and TRBJ2-3, with D uncertain. V was trimmed by 4 bases and J by 1 base, leaving 6 bases between them. The V gene's germline CDR1 is MGHDK and CDR2 SYGVNS. The CDR3 runs 13 residues.

CDR3 protein: CASRGSFRDRADYGYTF. The CDR3 DNA is TGTGCCAGCAGGGGGTCCTTCCGGGACAGGGCTGACTATGGCTACACCTTC. This chain connects TRBV28 to TRBJ1-2; TRBD1 matches 9 bases. Per germline, CDR1 MDHEN and CDR2 SYDVKM. This CDR3 region has 17 residues. Trimming took 6 bases from V and 3 from J; bases not matched to a gene: 14.

V and J are TRBV18 and TRBJ2-3; 10 positions match TRBD2. V was clipped by 3 bases and J by 4 bases; unmatched bases: 7. This CDR3 contains 16 residues. Germline assignment: CDR1 KGHSH and CDR2 LQKENI. The CDR3 loop reads CASSPQSGGAADTQYF. Written as DNA, the CDR3 is TGTGCCAGCTCACCTCAGAGCGGGGGGGCGGCAGATACGCAGTATTTT.

This rearrangement joins TRBV5-3 to TRBJ2-7, with D unresolved. TRBV5-3 counts as an open reading frame of uncertain function. The CDR3 spans 11 residues. Deletions cut 7 bases from V and 6 bases from J, with 11 bases between. The CDR3 DNA sequence: TGTGCCAGATGTGACTGGGTCGAGCAGTACTTC. Translated, it gives CARCDWVEQYF.

The chain recombines TRBV29-1 with TRBJ1-2; possibly TRBD1 for D (6 bases). The germline V gene encodes CDR1 SQVTM and CDR2 ANQGSEA. The CDR3 totals 13 residues. V lost 6 bases and J 4 bases, leaving 15 bases between the germline ends. The DNA of the CDR3 is TGCAGCGTAGTACAGGGTCCTGTCTATGGCTACACCTTC. It is translated as CSVVQGPVYGYTF.

The chain links TRBV30 to TRBJ1-2; D is unresolved. Germline V lookup: CDR1 GTSNPN, CDR2 SVGIG (reference sequence). CDR3 length: 14 residues. The V gene lost 0 bases and the J gene lost 0 bases, with 8 bases spanning the gap. CDR3 in amino acids: CAWSVLGTNYGYTF. CDR3 bases: TGTGCCTGGAGTGTACTGGGTACTAACTATGGCTACACCTTC.

This clonotype was seen more than once but under ten times. V gene TRBV5-1 combines with J gene TRBJ1-3; D might be TRBD1 (5 bases). Germline V gives CDR1 SGHRS, CDR2 YFSETQ. Trimming stripped 0 bases from V and 5 bases from J, with 12 bases between. The CDR3 is made up of 15 amino acids. In DNA, the CDR3 is TGCGCCAGCAGCTTGGGTACGGCAGGGCGAAACACCATATATTTT. Amino acids: CASSLGTAGRNTIYF.

V is TRBV5-1 and J is TRBJ2-7; TRBD2 aligns across 8 bases. V lost 2 bases to trimming and J lost 0 bases; unmatched junction nucleotides: 13. Per the germline V gene, CDR1 is SGHRS and CDR2 is YFSETQ. This CDR3 is built from 18 residues. CDR3 protein: CASSLRAGTSLNSYEQYF. In DNA form, the CDR3 reads TGCGCCAGCAGCTTAAGAGCGGGGACTAGTTTAAACTCCTACGAGCAGTACTTC.

The gene calls are TRBV11-3 and TRBJ2-7; TRBD1 agrees at 10 bases. The junction had 2 bases not matched to a gene; V was cut back by 0 bases and J by 3 bases. Germline lookup yields CDR1 SGHNT and CDR2 YENEEA. The CDR3 spans 15 residues. The CDR3, as DNA: TGTGCCAGCAGCTTAGAGGGGACAGGGGACTACGAGCAGTACTTC. This codes for CASSLEGTGDYEQYF.

The gene calls are TRBV7-3 and TRBJ1-2; D remains unclear. The germline V gene has CDR1 SGHTA and CDR2 FQGTGA. The CDR3 runs to 13 residues. The V end lost 3 bases, the J end lost 2 bases, and 7 bases lay between the germline ends. The CDR3 spells CASSLADNYGYTF. DNA for the CDR3: TGTGCCAGCAGCTTGGCTGACAACTATGGCTACACCTTC. Full variable domain (rest looked up from reference TRBV7-3 and TRBJ1-2): GAGVSQTPSNKVTEKGKYVELRCDPISGHTALYWYRQSLGQGPEFLIYFQGTGAADDSGLPNDRFFAVRPEGSVSTLKIQRTERGDSAVYLCASSLADNYGYTFGSGTRLTVV.

The rearrangement uses TRBV15 and TRBJ2-1; D might be TRBD2 (6 bases). Germline CDR1 reads LNHNV; CDR2 reads YYDKDF (reference sequence). Trimming took off 1 base at V and 5 bases at J, with 12 bases between the two ends. The CDR3 extends over 15 amino acids. The CDR3 region is CATSRVSGLHNEQFF. CDR3 nucleotide sequence: TGTGCCACCAGCAGAGTTAGCGGCTTGCACAATGAGCAGTTCTTC.

This clonotype was observed a handful of times. This sequence joins TRBV10-1 and TRBJ2-7; D not certain. Between the trimmed V and J ends, which lost 5 bases and 0 bases, there was a span of 5 bases. The germline gives CDR1 WNHNN, CDR2 SYGVQD (reference sequence). The CDR3 is made up of 12 amino acids. CDR3 coding DNA: TGCGCCAGCAGTTCAGACTCCTACGAGCAGTACTTC. This translates into CASSSDSYEQYF.

CDR3 sequence (DNA): TGTGCCAGCAGCCGGAACCGGCAGAGCAATCAGCCCCAGCATTTT. Encoded protein: CASSRNRQSNQPQHF. The chain is built from TRBV7-2 and TRBJ1-5; D unclear. The CDR3 is 15 residues long. Germline V gives CDR1 SGHTA, CDR2 FQGNSA. V was trimmed by 5 bases and J by 1 base, leaving 12 bases between them. The complete variable domain, with remaining parts taken from reference TRBV7-2 and TRBJ1-5, reads GAGVSQSPSNKVTEKGKDVELRCDPISGHTALYWYRQSLGQGLEFLIYFQGNSAPDKSGLPSDRFSAERTGGSVSTLTIQRTQQEDSAVYLCASSRNRQSNQPQHFGDGTRLSIL.

This clonotype was seen more than once but under ten times. The chain has TRBV29-1 and TRBJ2-7, with 13 bases lining up with TRBD2. The germline V gene has CDR1 SQVTM and CDR2 ANQGSEA. V was pared by 3 bases and J by 2 bases, with 4 bases of the junction left unmatched. The CDR3 runs 15 residues. The DNA of the CDR3 is TGCAGCGTTGATGTAGGGACTAGCGGGACCTACGAGCAGTACTTC. It codes for CSVDVGTSGTYEQYF.

The chain employs TRBV6-1 and TRBJ2-7; D is perhaps TRBD2 (6 bases). Germline lookup yields CDR1 MNHNS and CDR2 SASEGT. Trimming pared 1 base from V and 0 bases from J, leaving 7 bases between. The CDR3 consists of 14 residues. CDR3 region: CASSEEDYSYEQYF. The CDR3 bases are TGTGCCAGCAGTGAAGAGGACTACTCCTACGAGCAGTACTTC.

The V and J genes are TRBV20-1 and TRBJ2-2; possible D gene TRBD1, 5 bases. The CDR3 length is 16 residues. From germline, CDR1 is DFQATT and CDR2 SNEGSKA (reference sequence). Trimming pared 3 bases from V and 3 bases from J, leaving 17 bases between. DNA of the CDR3: TGCAGTGCTAGGCCCCCCCGAGGCAGGGACACCGGGGAGCTGTTTTTT. Protein sequence: CSARPPRGRDTGELFF.

This clonotype has just one count. The chain has TRBV5-6 and TRBJ1-5, with D unclear. CDR1 and CDR2 (germline): SGHDT, YYEEEE. There are 16 residues in the CDR3. V lost 1 base and J 0 bases, leaving 11 bases between the germline ends. The DNA of the CDR3 is TGTGCCAGCAGCTTGTATGGGGTGAATAGCAATCAGCCCCAGCATTTT. This codes for CASSLYGVNSNQPQHF.